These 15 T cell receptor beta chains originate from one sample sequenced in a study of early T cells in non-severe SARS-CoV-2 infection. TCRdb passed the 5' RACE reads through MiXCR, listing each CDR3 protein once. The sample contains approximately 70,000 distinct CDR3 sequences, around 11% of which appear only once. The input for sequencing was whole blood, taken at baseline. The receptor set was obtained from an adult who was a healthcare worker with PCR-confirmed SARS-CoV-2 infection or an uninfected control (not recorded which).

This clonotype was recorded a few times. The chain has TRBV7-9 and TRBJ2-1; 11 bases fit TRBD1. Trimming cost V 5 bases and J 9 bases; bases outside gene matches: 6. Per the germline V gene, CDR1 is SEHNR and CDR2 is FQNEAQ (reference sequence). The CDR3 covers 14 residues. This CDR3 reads CASSPDRGLSEQFF. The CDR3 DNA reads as TGTGCCAGCAGCCCGGACAGGGGGCTTAGTGAGCAGTTCTTC.

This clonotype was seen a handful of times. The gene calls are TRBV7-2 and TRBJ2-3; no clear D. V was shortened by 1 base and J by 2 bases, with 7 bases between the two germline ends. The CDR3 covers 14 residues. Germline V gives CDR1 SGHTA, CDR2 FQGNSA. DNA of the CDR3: TGTGCCAGCAGCTTAGTTCTTGCCACAGATACGCAGTATTTT. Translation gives CASSLVLATDTQYF. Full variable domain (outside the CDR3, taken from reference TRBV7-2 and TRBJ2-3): GAGVSQSPSNKVTEKGKDVELRCDPISGHTALYWYRQSLGQGLEFLIYFQGNSAPDKSGLPSDRFSAERTGGSVSTLTIQRTQQEDSAVYLCASSLVLATDTQYFGPGTRLTVL.

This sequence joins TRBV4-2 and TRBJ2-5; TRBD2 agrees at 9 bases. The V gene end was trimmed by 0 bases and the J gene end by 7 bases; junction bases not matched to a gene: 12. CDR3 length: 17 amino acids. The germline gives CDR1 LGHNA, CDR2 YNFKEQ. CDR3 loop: CASSQDGSGGTVGTQYF. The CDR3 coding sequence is TGTGCCAGCAGCCAAGATGGAAGCGGGGGGACCGTCGGGACCCAGTACTTC.

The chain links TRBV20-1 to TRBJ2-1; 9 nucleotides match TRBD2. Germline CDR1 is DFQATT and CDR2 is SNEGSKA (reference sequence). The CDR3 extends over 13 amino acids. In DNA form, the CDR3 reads TGCAGCGCCCTGTGGCGGGGGGGCAATGAGCAGTTCTTC. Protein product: CSALWRGGNEQFF.

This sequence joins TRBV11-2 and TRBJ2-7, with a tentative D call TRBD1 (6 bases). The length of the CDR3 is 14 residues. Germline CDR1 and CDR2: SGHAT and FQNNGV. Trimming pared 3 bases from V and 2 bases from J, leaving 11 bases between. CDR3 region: CASSLERTAYEQYF. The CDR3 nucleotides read TGTGCCAGCAGCTTGGAGAGGACAGCCTACGAGCAGTACTTC.

CDR3 residues: CASPIIASWARLAKNIQYF. CDR3 bases: TGCGCCAGCCCCATCATAGCTTCTTGGGCCCGACTAGCCAAAAACATTCAGTACTTC. This chain connects TRBV23-1 to TRBJ2-4; no clear D. TRBV23-1 is given ORF status, its function remaining uncertain. The V and J ends lost 8 bases and 0 bases respectively, with 26 bases between them. The CDR3 loop spans 19 amino acids.

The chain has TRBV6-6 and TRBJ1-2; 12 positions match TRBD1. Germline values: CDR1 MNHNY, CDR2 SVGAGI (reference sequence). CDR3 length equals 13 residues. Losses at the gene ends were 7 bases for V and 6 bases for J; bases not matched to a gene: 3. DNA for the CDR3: TGTGCCAGCACCGGGGACAGGGGGCATGGCTACACCTTC. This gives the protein CASTGDRGHGYTF.

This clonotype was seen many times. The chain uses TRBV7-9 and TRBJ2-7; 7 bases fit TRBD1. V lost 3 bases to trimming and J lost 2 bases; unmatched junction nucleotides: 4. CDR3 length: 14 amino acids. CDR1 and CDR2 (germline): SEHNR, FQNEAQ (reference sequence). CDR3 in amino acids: CASSFRQGPYEQYF. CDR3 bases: TGTGCCAGCAGCTTTAGACAGGGACCCTACGAGCAGTACTTC.

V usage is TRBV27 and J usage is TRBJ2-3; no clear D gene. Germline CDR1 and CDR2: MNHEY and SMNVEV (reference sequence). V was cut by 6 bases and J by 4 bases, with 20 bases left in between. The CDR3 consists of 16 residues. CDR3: CASSPVPPVVADTQYF. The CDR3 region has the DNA TGTGCCAGCAGCCCGGTTCCGCCAGTGGTTGCAGATACGCAGTATTTT.

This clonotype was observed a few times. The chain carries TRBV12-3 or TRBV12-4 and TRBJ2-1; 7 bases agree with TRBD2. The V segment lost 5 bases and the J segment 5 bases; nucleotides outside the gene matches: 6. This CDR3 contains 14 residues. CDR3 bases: TGTGCCAGCAGTGAGTGGCTAGCGGACAATGAGCAGTTCTTC. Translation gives CASSEWLADNEQFF.

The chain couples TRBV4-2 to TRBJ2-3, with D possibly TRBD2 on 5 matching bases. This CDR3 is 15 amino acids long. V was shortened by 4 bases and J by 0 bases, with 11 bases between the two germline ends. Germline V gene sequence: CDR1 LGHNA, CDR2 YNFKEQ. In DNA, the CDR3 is TGTGCCAGCAGCCTCGGGGAGAGTAGCACAGATACGCAGTATTTT. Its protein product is CASSLGESSTDTQYF.

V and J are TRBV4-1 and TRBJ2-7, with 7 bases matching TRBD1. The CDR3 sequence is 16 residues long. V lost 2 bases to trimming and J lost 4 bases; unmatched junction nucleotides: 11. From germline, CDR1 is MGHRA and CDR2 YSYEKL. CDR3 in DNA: TGCGCCAGCAGCCAATGGTCCGGCAGGGGGAATTACGAGCAGTACTTC. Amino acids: CASSQWSGRGNYEQYF.

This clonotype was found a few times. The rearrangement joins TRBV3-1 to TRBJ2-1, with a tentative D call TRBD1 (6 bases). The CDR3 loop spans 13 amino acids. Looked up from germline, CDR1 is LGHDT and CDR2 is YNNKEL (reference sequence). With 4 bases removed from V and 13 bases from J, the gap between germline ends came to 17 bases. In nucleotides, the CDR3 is TGTGCCAGCAGCCCTCCGCCGGGACAAGCACAGTTCTTC. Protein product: CASSPPPGQAQFF.

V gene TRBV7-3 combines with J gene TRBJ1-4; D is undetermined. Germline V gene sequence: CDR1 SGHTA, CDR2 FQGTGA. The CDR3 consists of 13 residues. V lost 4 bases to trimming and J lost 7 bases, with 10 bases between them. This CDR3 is CASSSQPGEKLFF. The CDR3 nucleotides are TGTGCCAGCAGCTCCCAGCCGGGTGAAAAACTGTTTTTT. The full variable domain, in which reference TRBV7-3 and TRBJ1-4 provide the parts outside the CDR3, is GAGVSQTPSNKVTEKGKYVELRCDPISGHTALYWYRQSLGQGPEFLIYFQGTGAADDSGLPNDRFFAVRPEGSVSTLKIQRTERGDSAVYLCASSSQPGEKLFFGSGTQLSVL.

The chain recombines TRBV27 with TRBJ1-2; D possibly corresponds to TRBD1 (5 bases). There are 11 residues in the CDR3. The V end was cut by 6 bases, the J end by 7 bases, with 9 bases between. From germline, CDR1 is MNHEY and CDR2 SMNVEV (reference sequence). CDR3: CASSQGTGYTF. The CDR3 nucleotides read TGTGCCAGCAGCCAGGGTACTGGCTACACCTTC.